This T cell receptor beta chain was documented in a study of blood T cell repertoires in COVID-19. On the study more broadly: Sites in the United States, Italy and Spain provided acute and convalescent COVID-19 samples. PBMCs, B-cell-depleted T cells, or T cells provided the cDNA or gDNA that made up the material.

Authors' data handling: Reference gene primer amplification gave estimated nucleated cell counts. TCRdb's copy holds only in-frame clones and misses some; the assay was immunoSEQ multiplex PCR. That table supplies the V and J calls and clone size; D and trimming were determined from the DNA. The sample holds approximately 150,000 clones, 84% seen once. CDR1 is SGDLS, CDR2 YYNGEE, per germline. CDR3 length: 14 amino acids. V was pared by 4 bases and J by 2 bases, with 5 bases of the junction left unmatched. The TCR sequence derives from a woman aged 45-60 years in a cohort sampled during active or convalescent COVID-19. This chain links TRBV9 with TRBJ2-5; 7 bases fit TRBD2. Sample: peripheral blood. CDR3 coding DNA: TGTGCCAGCAGCCCCATGGGGGGGCAAGAGACCCAGTACTTC. Its protein is CASSPMGGQETQYF.